What follows is one T cell receptor (beta chain) and its context. Antigen unknown. This entry belongs to a study of Ad26.COV2.S vaccination and SARS-CoV-2 variants. The method was immunoSEQ multiplex PCR; TCRdb's version includes in-frame clones alone and lacks a portion of them. The sample lists 300,000 to 400,000 clones; more than 75% were seen once. Noted treatment: around 19 received Ad26.COV2.S at low or high dose, single or two shots; five or six received placebo; per-sample allocation not given. The samples date from day 63 after the first vaccine or placebo injection. The donor was a Boston adult aged 18-55 years. This vaccine is an Ad26 vector that expresses the Wuhan-strain SARS-CoV-2 spike. Overall study results and limits: Non-spike TCR breadth did not differ much between vaccine and placebo recipients. Breadth and depth estimates from TCRs may understate total T cell responses.

Germline V gene data show CDR1 as SGHRS and CDR2 as YFSETQ. There are 16 residues in the CDR3. V dropped 5 bases and J dropped 5; count of bases not matched to a gene: 14. The chain is built from TRBV5-1 and TRBJ2-7, with 9 bases aligning to TRBD2. This receptor was taken from a person aged 18-60 years who received the Ad26.COV2.S COVID-19 vaccine or a placebo. The specimen was peripheral blood, collected in a trial of Ad26.COV2.S vaccine versus placebo. CDR3 coding DNA: TGCGCCAGCAGTTGGGCTAGCGGGGCCCCTGGGAACGAGCAGTACTTC. Residues: CASSWASGAPGNEQYF.